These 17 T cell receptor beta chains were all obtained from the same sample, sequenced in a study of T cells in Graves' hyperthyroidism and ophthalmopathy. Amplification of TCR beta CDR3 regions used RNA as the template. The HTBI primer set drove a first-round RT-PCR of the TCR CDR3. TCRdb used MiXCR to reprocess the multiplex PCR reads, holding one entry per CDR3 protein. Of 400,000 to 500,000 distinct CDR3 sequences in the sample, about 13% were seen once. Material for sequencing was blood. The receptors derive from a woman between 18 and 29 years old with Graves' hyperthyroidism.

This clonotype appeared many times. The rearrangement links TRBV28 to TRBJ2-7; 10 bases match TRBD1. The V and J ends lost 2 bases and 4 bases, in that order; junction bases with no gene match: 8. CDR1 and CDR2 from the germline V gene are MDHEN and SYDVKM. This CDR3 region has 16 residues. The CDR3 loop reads CASSLVDRGLSYEQYF. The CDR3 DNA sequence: TGTGCCAGCAGTTTAGTTGACAGGGGGCTATCGTACGAGCAGTACTTC.

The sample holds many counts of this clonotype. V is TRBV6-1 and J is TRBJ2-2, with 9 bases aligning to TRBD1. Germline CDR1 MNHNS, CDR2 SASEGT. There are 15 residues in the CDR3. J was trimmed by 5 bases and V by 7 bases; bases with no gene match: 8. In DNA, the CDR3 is TGTGCCAGCACCCTACAGGGGGCGGGGACCGGGGAGCTGTTTTTT. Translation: CASTLQGAGTGELFF.

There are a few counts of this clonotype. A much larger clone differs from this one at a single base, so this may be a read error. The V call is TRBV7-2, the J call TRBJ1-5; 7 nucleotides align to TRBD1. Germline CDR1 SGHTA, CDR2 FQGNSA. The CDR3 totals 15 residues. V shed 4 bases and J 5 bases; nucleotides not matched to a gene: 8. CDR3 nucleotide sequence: TGTGCCAGCAGCTGGGCGGGGACAGAGTATCAGCCCCAGCATTTT. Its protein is CASSWAGTEYQPQHF.

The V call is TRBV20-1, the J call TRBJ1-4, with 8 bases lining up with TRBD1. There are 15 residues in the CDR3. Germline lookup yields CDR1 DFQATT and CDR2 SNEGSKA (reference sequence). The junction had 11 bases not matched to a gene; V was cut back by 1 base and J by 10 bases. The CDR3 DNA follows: TGCAGTGCTAGAGGGGGGGGTGGACAGGGTGTAAAACTGTTTTTT. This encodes CSARGGGGQGVKLFF.

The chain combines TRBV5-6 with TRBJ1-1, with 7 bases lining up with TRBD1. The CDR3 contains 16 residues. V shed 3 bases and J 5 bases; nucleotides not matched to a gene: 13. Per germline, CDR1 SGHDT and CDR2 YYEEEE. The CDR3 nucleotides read TGTGCCAGCAGCTCTCGAACAACAGGGGTGGTGACTGAAGCTTTCTTT. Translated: CASSSRTTGVVTEAFF.

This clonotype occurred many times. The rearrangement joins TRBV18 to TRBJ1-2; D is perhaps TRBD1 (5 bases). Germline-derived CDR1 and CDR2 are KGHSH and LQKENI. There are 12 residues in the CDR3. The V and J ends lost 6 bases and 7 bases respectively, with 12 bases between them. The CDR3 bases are TGTGCCAGCTCTCCGGGGGGGAGTGGCTACACCTTC. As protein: CASSPGGSGYTF.

This chain's CDR3 is CASIGTSGRIDEQFF. Written as DNA, the CDR3 is TGTGCCAGTATAGGGACTAGCGGGAGAATCGATGAGCAGTTCTTC. V and J are TRBV19 and TRBJ2-1; TRBD2 matches 14 bases. V shed 7 bases, J shed 8 bases, and the junction held 7 bases outside the gene matches. Germline V gives CDR1 LNHDA, CDR2 SQIVND (reference sequence). This CDR3 has 15 residues.

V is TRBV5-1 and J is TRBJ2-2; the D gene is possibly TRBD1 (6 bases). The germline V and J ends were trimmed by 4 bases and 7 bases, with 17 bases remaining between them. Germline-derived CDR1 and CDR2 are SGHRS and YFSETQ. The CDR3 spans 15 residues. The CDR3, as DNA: TGCGCCAGCAGCGCAAACTCAGACAGGAGCGGGGAGCTGTTTTTT. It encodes CASSANSDRSGELFF. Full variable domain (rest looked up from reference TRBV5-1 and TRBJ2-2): KAGVTQTPRYLIKTRGQQVTLSCSPISGHRSVSWYQQTPGQGLQFLFEYFSETQRNKGNFPGRFSGRQFSNSRSEMNVSTLELGDSALYLCASSANSDRSGELFFGEGSRLTVL.

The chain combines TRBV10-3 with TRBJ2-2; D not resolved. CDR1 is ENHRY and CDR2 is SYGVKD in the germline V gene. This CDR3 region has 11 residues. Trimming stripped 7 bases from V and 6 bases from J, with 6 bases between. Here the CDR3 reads CAIKGAGELFF. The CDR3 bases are TGTGCCATCAAGGGTGCCGGGGAGCTGTTTTTT.

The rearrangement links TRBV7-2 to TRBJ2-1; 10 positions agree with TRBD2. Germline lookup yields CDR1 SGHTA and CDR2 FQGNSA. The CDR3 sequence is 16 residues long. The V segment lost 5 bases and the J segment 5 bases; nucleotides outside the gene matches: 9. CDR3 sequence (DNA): TGTGCCAGCAGCCAGCCGGGACTAGCGATGGACAATGAGCAGTTCTTC. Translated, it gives CASSQPGLAMDNEQFF.

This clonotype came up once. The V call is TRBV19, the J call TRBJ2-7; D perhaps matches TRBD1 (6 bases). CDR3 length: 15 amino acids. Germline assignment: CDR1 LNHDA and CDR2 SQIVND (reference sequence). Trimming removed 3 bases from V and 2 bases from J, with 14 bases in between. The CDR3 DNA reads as TGTGCCAGTAGTATTCGGGCAGGGGCCCCCTACGAGCAGTACTTC. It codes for CASSIRAGAPYEQYF. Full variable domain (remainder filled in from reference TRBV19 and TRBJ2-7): DGGITQSPKYLFRKEGQNVTLSCEQNLNHDAMYWYRQDPGQGLRLIYYSQIVNDFQKGDIAEGYSVSREKKESFPLTVTSAQKNPTAFYLCASSIRAGAPYEQYFGPGTRLTVT.

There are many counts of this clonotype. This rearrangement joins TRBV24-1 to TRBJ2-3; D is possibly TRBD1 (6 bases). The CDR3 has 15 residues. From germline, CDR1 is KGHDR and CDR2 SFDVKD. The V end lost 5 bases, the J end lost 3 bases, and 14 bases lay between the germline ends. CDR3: CATSVSGESTDTQYF. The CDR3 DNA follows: TGTGCCACCAGTGTCTCAGGGGAGAGTACAGATACGCAGTATTTT.

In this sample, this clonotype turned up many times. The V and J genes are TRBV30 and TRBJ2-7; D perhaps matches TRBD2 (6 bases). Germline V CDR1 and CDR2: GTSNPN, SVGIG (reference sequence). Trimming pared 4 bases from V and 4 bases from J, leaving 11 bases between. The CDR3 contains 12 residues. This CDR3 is CAWIGGPYEQYF. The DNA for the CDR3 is TGTGCCTGGATCGGAGGGCCGTACGAGCAGTACTTC.

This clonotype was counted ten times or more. CDR3 region: CASSLSWTGRSYNEQFF. CDR3 DNA: TGTGCCAGCAGCCTTTCCTGGACAGGTCGCTCCTACAATGAGCAGTTCTTC. This chain uses TRBV7-2 with TRBJ2-1; 7 nucleotides line up with TRBD1. This CDR3 is 17 amino acids long. Germline loops: CDR1 SGHTA, CDR2 FQGNSA. The V gene end was trimmed by 5 bases and the J gene end by 0 bases; junction bases not matched to a gene: 10. Together with reference TRBV7-2 and TRBJ2-1, the CDR3 gives the full variable domain: GAGVSQSPSNKVTEKGKDVELRCDPISGHTALYWYRQSLGQGLEFLIYFQGNSAPDKSGLPSDRFSAERTGGSVSTLTIQRTQQEDSAVYLCASSLSWTGRSYNEQFFGPGTRLTVL.

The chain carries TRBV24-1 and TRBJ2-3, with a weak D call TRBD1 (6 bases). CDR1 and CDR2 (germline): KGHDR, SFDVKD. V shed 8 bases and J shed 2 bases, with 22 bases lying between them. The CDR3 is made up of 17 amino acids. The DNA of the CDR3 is TGTGCCACCAAGGGAAGGGGGAATTTGTCCCCCACAGATACGCAGTATTTT. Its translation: CATKGRGNLSPTDTQYF.

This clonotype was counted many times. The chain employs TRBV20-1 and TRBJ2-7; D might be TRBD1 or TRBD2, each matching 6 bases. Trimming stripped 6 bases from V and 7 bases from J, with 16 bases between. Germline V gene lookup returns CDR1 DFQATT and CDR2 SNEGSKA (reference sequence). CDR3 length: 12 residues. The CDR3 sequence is CSAGGNLLEQYF. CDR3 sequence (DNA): TGCAGTGCAGGGGGGAACCTCTTGGAGCAGTACTTC.

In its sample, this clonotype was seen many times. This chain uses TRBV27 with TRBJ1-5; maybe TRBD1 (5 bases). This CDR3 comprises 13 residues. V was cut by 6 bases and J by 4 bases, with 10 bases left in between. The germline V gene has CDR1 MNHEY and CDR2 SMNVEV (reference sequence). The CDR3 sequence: CASSRTRNQPQHF. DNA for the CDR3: TGTGCCAGCAGCCGGACAAGAAATCAGCCCCAGCATTTT.